A selection of T cell receptor beta chains follows, all from one sample in a study of siplizumab effects on memory and regulatory T cells. The table came from immunoSEQ multiplex PCR; TCRdb's copy has only in-frame clones and leaves some out. The profile shows just over 60,000 clones, around 79% of them singletons. The specimen was memory CD4+ T cells sorted from blood. The receptors were sampled from a human donor in good health. The CDR3 runs from the conserved cysteine through the conserved F or W. D genes are given only for firm matches. Only part of the rows carry a size: once, few, many, or a class if the clone is expanded.

j_call,clone_size,d_call,v_call,cdr3_aa,cdr3_nt
TRBJ2-1,-,-,TRBV27,CASRLGAPSYNEQFF,TGTGCCAGCAGACTGGGGGCTCCCTCCTACAATGAGCAGTTCTTC
TRBJ2-6,-,-,TRBV6-1,CASSEAGTGANVLTF,TGTGCCAGCAGTGAAGCAGGCACTGGGGCCAACGTCCTGACTTTC
TRBJ2-2,-,-,TRBV7-2,CASSLVSYGELFF,TGTGCCAGCAGCTTAGTCAGTTACGGGGAGCTGTTTTTT
TRBJ1-4,-,-,TRBV5-1,CASSLRGDGASNEKLFF,TGCGCCAGCAGCTTGAGGGGGGACGGGGCTTCTAATGAAAAACTGTTTTTT
TRBJ1-1,once,-,TRBV2,CASSENGNEAFF,TGTGCCAGCAGCGAAAACGGGAATGAAGCTTTCTTT
TRBJ2-1,few,-,TRBV6-1,CASQRVGGLSEQFF,TGTGCCAGCCAACGTGTGGGGGGGCTCAGTGAGCAGTTCTTC
TRBJ2-5,-,-,TRBV5-1,CATKLTVTQETQYF,TGCGCCACAAAACTGACAGTAACTCAAGAGACCCAGTACTTC
TRBJ1-1,-,-,TRBV4-2,CASSQDVRQGNTEAFF,TGTGCCAGCAGCCAAGATGTACGGCAGGGCAACACTGAAGCTTTCTTT
TRBJ2-1,once,-,TRBV19,CATRSWSANEQFF,TGTGCCACTCGATCTTGGTCCGCCAATGAGCAGTTCTTC
TRBJ1-1,-,-,TRBV4-2,CASSLTGRRSEAFF,TGTGCCAGCAGCTTGACGGGCAGGCGCTCCGAAGCTTTCTTT
TRBJ1-6,-,TRBD1,TRBV27,CASRSWTGEGSPLHF,TGTGCCAGCAGGTCCTGGACAGGGGAGGGCTCACCCCTCCACTTT
TRBJ2-5,-,-,TRBV6-5,CASRAQGRETQYF,TGTGCCAGCAGAGCTCAGGGGCGGGAGACCCAGTACTTC
TRBJ2-3,-,TRBD2,TRBV7-2,CASSSGLVRPDTQYF,TGTGCCAGCAGCTCAGGACTAGTACGACCAGATACGCAGTATTTT
TRBJ2-1,-,TRBD1,TRBV5-1,CASSLGTGGSEQFF,TGCGCCAGCAGCTTGGGGACAGGGGGGAGTGAGCAGTTCTTC
TRBJ2-3,-,TRBD2,TRBV5-1,CASSLDGGAKDTQYF,TGCGCCAGCAGCTTGGACGGGGGGGCCAAAGATACGCAGTATTTT
TRBJ2-3,-,-,TRBV2,CASSGQTTDTQYF,TGTGCCAGCAGTGGACAGACCACAGATACGCAGTATTTT
TRBJ2-2,few,-,TRBV5-6,CASSLWTGTGELFF,TGTGCCAGCAGCCTCTGGACTGGCACCGGGGAGCTGTTTTTT
TRBJ2-2,-,TRBD2,TRBV5-6,CASRQRGGLGTGELFF,TGTGCCAGCAGGCAGCGGGGGGGCCTTGGCACCGGGGAGCTGTTTTTT
TRBJ2-5,-,-,TRBV7-9,CASSQGSETQYF,TGTGCCAGCAGCCAGGGGTCGGAGACCCAGTACTTC
TRBJ2-1,few,-,TRBV29-1,CSVETGRTYNEQFF,TGCAGCGTTGAGACAGGCAGGACCTACAATGAGCAGTTCTTC
TRBJ1-2,few,-,TRBV7-3,CASSLESTGLSNYGYTF,TGTGCCAGCAGCTTGGAATCTACAGGGCTATCCAACTATGGCTACACCTTC
TRBJ1-3,-,TRBD1,TRBV29-1,CSVEDGTGVYF,TGCAGCGTAGAAGACGGGACAGGAGTATATTTT
TRBJ2-6,-,-,TRBV5-4,CASRRQGTPGANVLTF,TGTGCCAGCAGAAGGCAGGGGACGCCTGGGGCCAACGTCCTGACTTTC
TRBJ1-1,-,-,TRBV9,CASSSGDGRNTEAFF,TGTGCCAGCAGCTCAGGCGACGGACGTAACACTGAAGCTTTCTTT
TRBJ1-2,-,TRBD1,TRBV2,CASSTSPTGANYGYTF,TGTGCCAGCAGTACTTCCCCTACAGGGGCGAACTATGGCTACACCTTC
TRBJ1-4,-,-,TRBV7-2,CASSLAPQDNEKLFF,TGTGCCAGCAGCTTAGCGCCCCAGGATAATGAAAAACTGTTTTTT
TRBJ2-1,-,TRBD1,TRBV7-2,CASSFGTGWNEQFF,TGTGCCAGCAGCTTCGGGACAGGGTGGAATGAGCAGTTCTTC
TRBJ2-3,-,TRBD1,TRBV5-6,CASSWWDRDTDTQYF,TGTGCCAGCAGCTGGTGGGACAGGGACACAGATACGCAGTATTTT
TRBJ2-1,-,TRBD2,TRBV5-1,CASSLGSSGGFNEQFF,TGCGCCAGCAGCTTGGGCTCTAGCGGGGGGTTCAATGAGCAGTTCTTC
TRBJ2-2,-,TRBD1,TRBV4-3,CASQRDRGVSGELFF,TGCGCCAGCCAAAGGGACAGGGGGGTCTCCGGGGAGCTGTTTTTT
TRBJ2-1,-,TRBD2,TRBV10-3,CAISELQRGRDNEQFF,TGTGCCATCAGTGAGTTACAGCGGGGCCGGGACAATGAGCAGTTCTTC
TRBJ1-2,-,-,TRBV6-6,CASSSGTANYGYTF,TGTGCCAGCAGTTCGGGGACTGCCAACTATGGCTACACCTTC
TRBJ2-5,once,-,TRBV21-1,CASSEKGEGGAPLETQYF,TGTGCCAGCAGCGAAAAAGGGGAGGGAGGGGCCCCTTTAGAGACCCAGTACTTC
TRBJ1-2,-,TRBD1,TRBV7-9,CASSTRTGNYGYTF,TGTGCCAGCAGCACACGGACAGGGAATTATGGCTACACCTTC
TRBJ2-7,-,TRBD2,TRBV18,CASSKGLAARDEQYF,TGTGCCAGCTCAAAGGGACTAGCGGCGAGGGACGAGCAGTACTTC
TRBJ2-7,-,-,TRBV30,CAWMHRYPYEQYF,TGTGCCTGGATGCACAGGTACCCCTACGAGCAGTACTTC
TRBJ2-3,-,-,TRBV5-4,CASSLETTGTDTQYF,TGTGCCAGCAGCTTGGAAACAACGGGCACAGATACGCAGTATTTT